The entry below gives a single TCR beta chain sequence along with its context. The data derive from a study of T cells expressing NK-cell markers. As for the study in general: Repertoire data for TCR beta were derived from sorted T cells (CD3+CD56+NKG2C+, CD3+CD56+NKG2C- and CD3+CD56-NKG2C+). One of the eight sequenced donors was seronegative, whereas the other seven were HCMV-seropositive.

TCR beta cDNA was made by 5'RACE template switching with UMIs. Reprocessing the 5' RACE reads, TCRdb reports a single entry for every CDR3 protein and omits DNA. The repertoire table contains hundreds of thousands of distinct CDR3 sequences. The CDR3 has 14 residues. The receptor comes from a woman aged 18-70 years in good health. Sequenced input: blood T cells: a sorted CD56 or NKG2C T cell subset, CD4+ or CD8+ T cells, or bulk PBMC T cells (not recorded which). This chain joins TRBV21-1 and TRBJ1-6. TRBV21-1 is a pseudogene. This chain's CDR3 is CASSKKPPPVRGHF.